What follows are 24 T cell receptor beta chains derived from one specimen sequenced in a study of early T cells in non-severe SARS-CoV-2 infection. Via MiXCR, TCRdb re-called the 5' RACE reads, giving one row per CDR3 protein. The data show under 25,000 distinct CDR3 sequences, 4% to 5% seen once. The sequencing input was whole blood. The receptor source for this set is an adult who was a healthcare worker with PCR-confirmed SARS-CoV-2 infection or an uninfected control (not recorded which).

This clonotype showed up just a few times. V and J are TRBV7-9 and TRBJ1-2; D is unclear. V was clipped by 1 base and J by 8 bases, with 17 bases between them. This CDR3 has 15 amino acids. Germline CDR1 SEHNR, CDR2 FQNEAQ (reference sequence). CDR3 DNA: TGTGCCAGCAGCTTAGGCGGCACTGCGTGGGCGGGCTACACCTTC. This sequence encodes CASSLGGTAWAGYTF.

V and J are TRBV19 and TRBJ2-1; TRBD2 aligns across 14 bases. V trimming: 3 bases; J trimming: 7 bases; junction bases outside the gene matches: 2. Looked up from germline, CDR1 is LNHDA and CDR2 is SQIVND (reference sequence). CDR3 length equals 15 residues. DNA of the CDR3: TGTGCCAGTAGTATGGGACTAGCGGGGGAAAATGAGCAGTTCTTC. Its translation is CASSMGLAGENEQFF.

The V and J genes are TRBV10-3 and TRBJ1-6; TRBD1 aligns across 7 bases. CDR1 is ENHRY and CDR2 is SYGVKD in the germline V gene. The length of the CDR3 is 14 residues. Unmatched junction bases numbered 5, after V lost 5 bases and J lost 7 bases. The CDR3 nucleotides read TGTGCCATCAGTCCCGGGACAGAAAATTCACCCCTCCACTTT. This encodes CAISPGTENSPLHF.

The table lists this clonotype with many counts. CDR3 bases: TGTGCCAGCAGGAAGAGACAGGGAGGGGATGAAAAACTGTTTTTT. It codes for CASRKRQGGDEKLFF. The chain uses TRBV2 and TRBJ1-4; TRBD1 matches 7 bases. Germline V gene lookup returns CDR1 SNHLY and CDR2 FYNNEI. The CDR3 covers 15 residues. After removal of 6 bases from V and 6 bases from J, the junction contained 10 bases not matched to a gene.

This clonotype was seen ten or more times. The chain carries TRBV6-5 and TRBJ2-7, with TRBD1 identical over 8 bases. CDR1 is MNHEY, CDR2 SVGAGI, per germline. This CDR3 spans 12 amino acids. Trimming removed 6 bases from V and 6 bases from J; junction bases left unmatched: 4. This CDR3 is CASRTGDREQYF. The DNA for the CDR3 is TGTGCCAGCAGGACAGGGGATCGCGAGCAGTACTTC.

This sequence joins TRBV7-2 and TRBJ2-7; D is possibly TRBD1 (6 bases). Per the germline V gene, CDR1 is SGHTA and CDR2 is FQGNSA. The germline V and J ends were trimmed by 5 bases and 2 bases, with 13 bases remaining between them. This CDR3 contains 14 residues. The CDR3 here is CASSASRGTYEQYF. The CDR3, as DNA: TGTGCCAGCAGCGCCTCCAGGGGAACCTACGAGCAGTACTTC.

The chain joins TRBV12-3 or TRBV12-4 to TRBJ1-2, with TRBD1 matching over 7 bases. This CDR3 has 15 residues. V gave up 3 bases and J gave up 6 bases; unmatched junction bases: 10. In nucleotides, the CDR3 is TGTGCCAGCAGTTTCGGGGACAGACCTATGGATGGCTACACCTTC. Translation gives CASSFGDRPMDGYTF.

This clonotype counts as medium-sized. The chain uses TRBV6-6 and TRBJ1-5; no firm D call. The CDR3 loop spans 14 amino acids. V gave up 5 bases and J gave up 4 bases, with 12 bases separating them. The germline V gene encodes CDR1 MNHNY and CDR2 SVGAGI (reference sequence). CDR3 in amino acids: CASSLQEINQPQHF. The CDR3 coding sequence is TGTGCCAGCAGTCTCCAGGAAATTAATCAGCCCCAGCATTTT.

This clonotype was counted a few times. The chain has TRBV5-6 and TRBJ2-3; D possibly matches TRBD1 or TRBD2 (6 bases each). Trimming left V 2 bases short and J 4 bases short, with 23 bases between. The CDR3 totals 18 residues. Germline-derived CDR1 and CDR2 are SGHDT and YYEEEE. The DNA of the CDR3 is TGTGCCAGCAGCTTCTCTTCCGTTTTGGGGGGCCGGCCAGATACGCAGTATTTT. Amino acid sequence: CASSFSSVLGGRPDTQYF.

This clonotype appeared a few times. The chain couples TRBV12-3 or TRBV12-4 to TRBJ1-2; TRBD1 is a possible D gene (5 bases). The V gene lost 6 bases and the J gene lost 3 bases, with 17 bases spanning the gap. The CDR3 contains 15 residues. CDR3 in DNA: TGTGCCAGCAGCCCCGGGACCCCGTGGGACTATGGCTACACCTTC. It is translated as CASSPGTPWDYGYTF.

The genes are TRBV6-6 and TRBJ2-7; TRBD1 might be the D (6 bases). Trimming took off 2 bases at V and 0 bases at J, with 11 bases between the two ends. The CDR3 covers 15 residues. The germline V gene has CDR1 MNHNY and CDR2 SVGAGI (reference sequence). CDR3 DNA: TGTGCCAGCAGTTACCTACAGGGTAACTCCTACGAGCAGTACTTC. Amino acid sequence: CASSYLQGNSYEQYF.

Ten or more counts support this clonotype. V is TRBV4-3 and J is TRBJ2-7, with D perhaps matching TRBD1 (5 bases). The V end was cut by 0 bases, the J end by 4 bases, with 13 bases between. Per germline, CDR1 LGHNA and CDR2 YSLEER. The CDR3 runs 15 residues. CDR3 residues: CASSQDSGILYEQYF. CDR3 in DNA: TGCGCCAGCAGCCAAGACTCAGGGATCTTATACGAGCAGTACTTC.

The chain joins TRBV5-1 to TRBJ2-3; 12 positions agree with TRBD2. CDR1 is SGHRS, CDR2 YFSETQ, per germline. CDR3 length: 20 amino acids. The ends lost 0 bases at V and 2 bases at J; junction bases unmatched: 13. CDR3: CASSLVGNPGLAGTTDTQYF. Here the CDR3 DNA reads TGCGCCAGCAGCTTGGTCGGGAACCCCGGACTAGCGGGGACCACAGATACGCAGTATTTT.

With respect to this clonotype: It may be a read error: a sequence one base away is much more abundant. V gene TRBV7-2 combines with J gene TRBJ2-3; tentative D call: TRBD1 (6 bases). The CDR3 loop spans 15 amino acids. The V gene's germline CDR1 is SGHTA and CDR2 FQGNSA. Written as DNA, the CDR3 is TGTGCCAGCAGCTTTTCCGGACAGACCACAGATATGCAGTATTTT. Translating it yields CASSFSGQTTDMQYF.

A word on this clonotype: This may come from a read error, since a much larger clone is one base off. J is TRBJ1-1 and V is TRBV20-1; no definite D call. The CDR3 extends over 15 amino acids. The V end was cut by 0 bases, the J end by 1 base, with 12 bases between. From germline, CDR1 is DFQATT and CDR2 SNEGSKA (reference sequence). This CDR3 reads CSARDSTRGNTEAFF. The CDR3 bases are TGCAGTGCTAGAGACTCAACCCGTGGGAACACTGAAGCTTTCTTT.

The chain has TRBV2 and TRBJ1-5; 7 bases are a match to TRBD1. The CDR3 loop spans 15 amino acids. Germline V gives CDR1 SNHLY, CDR2 FYNNEI. The ends lost 5 bases at V and 4 bases at J; junction bases unmatched: 8. The CDR3 loop is CASSTNRGSNQPQHF. CDR3 in DNA: TGTGCCAGCAGTACGAACAGGGGCAGTAATCAGCCCCAGCATTTT.

The chain has TRBV27 and TRBJ1-5; the D is unclear. V was clipped by 2 bases and J by 5 bases, with 4 bases between them. Per the germline V gene, CDR1 is MNHEY and CDR2 is SMNVEV (reference sequence). The CDR3 has 12 residues. CDR3 in DNA: TGTGCCAGCAGTTTAGGAGATCAGCCCCAGCATTTT. As protein: CASSLGDQPQHF.

The V and J genes are TRBV24-1 and TRBJ2-7; 8 nucleotides align to TRBD1. Germline lookup yields CDR1 KGHDR and CDR2 SFDVKD. Losses at the gene ends were 4 bases for V and 5 bases for J; bases not matched to a gene: 3. CDR3 size: 13 residues. The CDR3 sequence is CATSDSDRDEQYF. The CDR3 DNA follows: TGTGCCACCAGTGACTCGGACAGGGACGAGCAGTACTTC.

This clonotype was counted ten times or more. This chain uses TRBV5-1 with TRBJ1-1, with D unresolved. The V and J ends lost 2 bases and 0 bases respectively, with 5 bases between them. CDR3 size: 13 residues. Germline lookup yields CDR1 SGHRS and CDR2 YFSETQ. CDR3 in amino acids: CASSFNLNTEAFF. In nucleotides, the CDR3 is TGCGCCAGCAGCTTTAATTTGAACACTGAAGCTTTCTTT.

This clonotype turned up a few times. V is TRBV25-1 and J is TRBJ1-6; D is unclear. The CDR3 is 14 amino acids. The germline CDR1 and CDR2 sequences are MGHDK and SYGVNS. Trimming shortened V by 4 bases and J by 7 bases, and 11 bases separated the two germline ends. The CDR3 sequence: CASSALGSNSPLHF. CDR3 DNA: TGTGCCAGCAGTGCATTAGGGTCGAATTCACCCCTCCACTTT.

This clonotype came up many times. The rearrangement joins TRBV7-2 to TRBJ1-5, with 7 bases that match TRBD1. The V gene's germline CDR1 is SGHTA and CDR2 FQGNSA. The CDR3 is 14 residues long. V gave up 5 bases and J gave up 7 bases; unmatched junction bases: 8. The CDR3 reads CASSLQTGTQPQHF. In nucleotides, the CDR3 is TGTGCCAGCAGCCTACAGACAGGGACGCAGCCCCAGCATTTT.

This clonotype was seen a few times. The V and J genes are TRBV5-1 and TRBJ2-7; no reliable D call. Germline CDR1 reads SGHRS; CDR2 reads YFSETQ. V lost 0 bases to trimming and J lost 3 bases, with 13 bases between them. The CDR3 totals 15 residues. The CDR3 is CASSLALGPDYEQYF. The DNA of the CDR3 is TGCGCCAGCAGCTTGGCCCTCGGGCCGGACTACGAGCAGTACTTC.

This clonotype appeared a few times. The chain is built from TRBV18 and TRBJ1-1, with TRBD1 identical over 8 bases. This CDR3 is 15 amino acids long. V lost 2 bases and J lost 5; bases outside the gene matches: 7. Per the germline V gene, CDR1 is KGHSH and CDR2 is LQKENI. The CDR3 is CASSPAAGGWTEAFF. CDR3 DNA sequence: TGTGCCAGCTCACCAGCGGCAGGGGGCTGGACTGAAGCTTTCTTT.

At least ten counts were recorded for this clonotype. The V gene is TRBV20-1, the J gene TRBJ2-1, with TRBD2 matching 10 bases. V lost 6 bases, J lost 10 bases, and 15 bases stayed unmatched. The CDR3 is 15 amino acids. CDR1 is DFQATT, CDR2 SNEGSKA, per germline (reference sequence). The CDR3 DNA sequence: TGCAGTGCACCCCCGACCCTAGCGGGGGTCGGAGAGCAGTTCTTC. This encodes CSAPPTLAGVGEQFF.